This is a list of T cell receptor beta chains from one sample in a study of CD8+ T cells in alopecia areata. Profiled with immunoSEQ multiplex PCR; TCRdb holds only in-frame clones, not every one. Of hundreds of thousands of clones detected, 50% to 60% appear once; the ten largest clones hold roughly 0.47%. Specimen: CD4+ T cells sorted from blood, collected at week 0. These receptors came from a human donor with alopecia areata. CDR3s include the opening cysteine and the closing phenylalanine or tryptophan. A D gene is named only where the DNA matches it firmly. Only some rows state a clone size, as once, few, many or a class for expanded clones.

>.|TRBV9|.|TRBJ1-1
TGTGCCAGCAGCGAGGCCCTCATCCAGGAACAAGCTTTCTTT
CASSEALIQEQAFF
>few|TRBV27|TRBD1|TRBJ2-6
TGTGCCAGCAGTTTCCGGACAGGGTTTAATGGGGCCAACGTCCTGACTTTC
CASSFRTGFNGANVLTF
>once|TRBV6-5|.|TRBJ1-3
TGTGCCAGCAAAGGGGGAAACCCGGCTGGAAACACCATATATTTT
CASKGGNPAGNTIYF
>.|TRBV13|.|TRBJ2-7
TGTGCCAGCAGCTTTAGTAGCGAATCCTACGAGCAGTACTTC
CASSFSSESYEQYF
>.|TRBV29-1|.|TRBJ1-1
TGCAGCGTTCCCGGGCAGTTGAACACTGAAGCTTTCTTT
CSVPGQLNTEAFF
>few|TRBV2|.|TRBJ1-1
TGTGCCAGCAGCGACGAGGGGAACACTGAAGCTTTCTTT
CASSDEGNTEAFF
>.|TRBV9|TRBD1|TRBJ1-2
TGTGCCAGCAGCGTAGAGGGACAGCCCTCCTATGGCTACACCTTC
CASSVEGQPSYGYTF
>.|TRBV15|TRBD1|TRBJ1-2
TGTGCCACCAGCAGGGGACAGGGGGTTAACTATGGCTACACCTTC
CATSRGQGVNYGYTF
>few|TRBV5-5|.|TRBJ2-1
TGTGCCAGCAGCTTGGACTACTCCTACAATGAGCAGTTCTTC
CASSLDYSYNEQFF
>few|TRBV18|.|TRBJ1-3
TGTGCCAGCTCACCACCCAGGGGCTCTGGAAACACCATATATTTT
CASSPPRGSGNTIYF
>.|TRBV4-1|.|TRBJ1-2
TGCGCCAGCAGCTCCCGGGGAGGGACTCTAATCACCTTC
CASSSRGGTLITF
>few|TRBV30|.|TRBJ2-5
TGTGCCTGGAGTGTCCGGGACAACATCCAAGAGACCCAGTACTTC
CAWSVRDNIQETQYF
>.|TRBV9|.|TRBJ2-7
TGTGCCAGCAGCGCCGGAGGGGGACGGAACGAGCAGTACTTC
CASSAGGGRNEQYF
>many|TRBV19|TRBD1|TRBJ1-1
TGTGCCAGTAAGCGACAGGGCGGGGGCACTGAAGCTTTCTTT
CASKRQGGGTEAFF
>.|TRBV18|.|TRBJ2-6
TGTGCCAGCTCACCATCGGGGGCTGGGGCCAACGTCCTGACTTTC
CASSPSGAGANVLTF
>.|TRBV27|TRBD1|TRBJ1-6
TGTGCCAGCAGTCGGGACAGGGGAACGGTATCACCCCTCCACTTT
CASSRDRGTVSPLHF
>.|TRBV5-1|.|TRBJ2-7
TGCGCCAGCAGCTTGGAGGGGGGCCTGTACGAGCAGTACTTC
CASSLEGGLYEQYF
>once|TRBV5-5|.|TRBJ2-1
TGTGCCAGCAGCACTAGGGCAGTCCCGAGCTCCTACAATGAGCAGTTCTTC
CASSTRAVPSSYNEQFF
>.|TRBV28|.|TRBJ1-2
TGCGCCAGCAGCAACCCGGGACGGATCCTTAACTATGGCTACACCTTC
CASSNPGRILNYGYTF
>few|TRBV30|.|TRBJ1-1
TGTGCCTGGAAGGCCAAGATCGTTACTGAAGCTTTCTTT
CAWKAKIVTEAFF
>.|TRBV7-9|TRBD1|TRBJ2-7
TGTGCCAGCAGCTTAGGGACAGGGGCGTACGAGCAGTACTTC
CASSLGTGAYEQYF
>few|TRBV2|.|TRBJ2-3
TGTGCCAGCAGGGCTAGCACAGATACGCAGTATTTT
CASRASTDTQYF
>.|TRBV30|.|TRBJ2-1
TGTGCCTGGAGCTCTCAAGGGAGCTCCTACAATGAGCAGTTCTTC
CAWSSQGSSYNEQFF
>few|TRBV5-4|.|TRBJ2-7
TGTGCCAGCAGCTTGGAGCTGAGCTCCTACGAGCAGTACTTC
CASSLELSSYEQYF
>.|TRBV29-1|.|TRBJ1-4
TGCAGCGTTGGGACAACGTTGACTGAAAAACTGTTTTTT
CSVGTTLTEKLFF
>.|TRBV7-9|TRBD1|TRBJ2-5
TGTGCCAGCAGCTTTCGGACAGGGGGCCAAGAGACCCAGTACTTC
CASSFRTGGQETQYF
>few|TRBV30|.|TRBJ2-2
TGTGCCTGGAGTCTGTTCACCGGGGAGCTGTTTTTT
CAWSLFTGELFF
>few|TRBV6-1|.|TRBJ1-6
TGTGCCAGCCGGAAGTTGGGGAATTCACCCCTCCACTTT
CASRKLGNSPLHF
>.|TRBV6-5|TRBD1|TRBJ1-1
TGTGCCAGCAAGACGGGACAGATGAACACTGAAGCTTTCTTT
CASKTGQMNTEAFF
>.|TRBV6-5|.|TRBJ1-3
TGTGCCAGCCAGGGGACAAACACCATATATTTT
CASQGTNTIYF
>.|TRBV2|TRBD1|TRBJ1-2
TGTGCCAGCAATAGAGAGGGGGCTGATGGCTACACCTTC
CASNREGADGYTF
>.|TRBV6-6|.|TRBJ2-3
TGTGCCAGCAGTTACTCGACGATAAGCACAGATACGCAGTATTTT
CASSYSTISTDTQYF
>.|TRBV30|.|TRBJ1-4
TGTGCCTGGAGTGTAAGGGGGACTAATGAAAAACTGTTTTTT
CAWSVRGTNEKLFF
>.|TRBV29-1|.|TRBJ2-2
TGCAGCGTTCATTGGGCAGGGAACACCGGGGAGCTGTTTTTT
CSVHWAGNTGELFF
>.|TRBV9|.|TRBJ2-4
TGTGCCAGCAGCGTAGGGTATTCGGGAGCGCTAGCCAAAAACATTCAGTACTTC
CASSVGYSGALAKNIQYF
>few|TRBV7-9|TRBD1|TRBJ1-5
TGTGCCAGCAGCGCGGGGACAGGGAGAAATCAGCCCCAGCATTTT
CASSAGTGRNQPQHF
>.|TRBV29-1|.|TRBJ2-7
TGCAGCGTTGCGGGAACCGGGACCTACGAGCAGTACTTC
CSVAGTGTYEQYF
>.|TRBV29-1|.|TRBJ1-1
TGCAGCGTTGGCCATGCTGAAGCTTTCTTT
CSVGHAEAFF
>.|TRBV30|.|TRBJ1-1
TGTGCCTGGAGTCGGGGAGGGGGTAACACTGAAGCTTTCTTT
CAWSRGGGNTEAFF
>few|TRBV28|.|TRBJ2-7
TGTGCCAGCAGTTGGGCAGGGGTAGACGAGCAGTACTTC
CASSWAGVDEQYF
>once|TRBV30|.|TRBJ2-1
TGTGCCTGGAGGGCTACAGAAAGCTCCTACAATGAGCAGTTCTTC
CAWRATESSYNEQFF
>.|TRBV2|.|TRBJ2-3
TGTGCCAGCAGTGAAGCCCGCCCTCCGGGGACAGATACGCAGTATTTT
CASSEARPPGTDTQYF